The 17 T cell receptor beta chains reported below all come from one sample, sequenced in a study of blood T cell repertoires in COVID-19. Generated by immunoSEQ multiplex PCR, the TCRdb table keeps only in-frame clones and is missing some. The data contain over 200,000 clones, about four fifths of them singletons. Source material: peripheral blood. The source of these receptors is a woman between 40 and 50 years old with acute or convalescent COVID-19.

The chain carries TRBV6-5 and TRBJ2-2; D uncertain. Germline values: CDR1 MNHEY, CDR2 SVGAGI. Trimming left V 0 bases short and J 7 bases short, with 15 bases between. The CDR3 consists of 16 residues. For the CDR3, the DNA is TGTGCCAGCAGTTACTCGCAGGTCTACCACGGCGGGGAGCTGTTTTTT. It codes for CASSYSQVYHGGELFF.

CDR3 amino acids: CATSDGTGVETQYF. The CDR3 DNA is TGTGCCACCAGTGATGGGACAGGGGTCGAGACCCAGTACTTC. This chain uses TRBV24-1 with TRBJ2-5, with 10 nucleotides matching TRBD1. Germline V gives CDR1 KGHDR, CDR2 SFDVKD. V trimming: 3 bases; J trimming: 5 bases; junction bases outside the gene matches: 2. The CDR3 has 14 residues.

The chain recombines TRBV9 with TRBJ1-2; 9 nucleotides align to TRBD1. The CDR3 contains 14 residues. Trimming at V came to 3 bases and at J to 8 bases, leaving 8 bases not matched to a gene. Germline lookup yields CDR1 SGDLS and CDR2 YYNGEE. The CDR3 nucleotides are TGTGCCAGCAGCGGTACAGGGGGCGCCTGGGGCTACACCTTC. This translates into CASSGTGGAWGYTF.

The chain couples TRBV14 to TRBJ2-3, with D unclear. The CDR3 contains 15 residues. The V end lost 4 bases, the J end lost 4 bases, and 15 bases lay between the germline ends. Germline V gene lookup returns CDR1 SGHDN and CDR2 FVKESK. The CDR3 sequence is CASSPLFARADTQYF. The DNA for the CDR3 is TGTGCCAGCAGCCCATTGTTTGCTCGGGCAGATACGCAGTATTTT.

The V call is TRBV3-1 (or the pseudogene TRBV3-2), the J call TRBJ1-1; TRBD1 might be the D (6 bases). V gave up 1 base and J gave up 5 bases, with 11 bases separating them. The CDR3 length is 14 residues. The V gene's germline CDR1 is LGHDT and CDR2 YNNKEL (reference sequence). The chain's CDR3 is CASSQASGQTEAFF. In DNA, the CDR3 is TGTGCCAGCAGCCAAGCGTCGGGACAAACTGAAGCTTTCTTT.

The rearrangement joins TRBV5-6 to TRBJ2-7; possibly TRBD2 for D (6 bases). Germline CDR1 is SGHDT and CDR2 is YYEEEE. The CDR3 loop spans 11 amino acids. V shed 4 bases and J shed 7 bases, with 9 bases lying between them. The CDR3 is CASSRGMEQYF. CDR3 DNA: TGTGCCAGCAGCCGGGGGATGGAGCAGTACTTC.

This clone was found a few times. The genes are TRBV6-6 and TRBJ2-3, with 7 bases aligning to TRBD2. The CDR3 sequence is 13 residues long. Germline V gives CDR1 MNHNY, CDR2 SVGAGI (reference sequence). The trim removed 7 bases at V and 6 bases at J, leaving 7 bases unmatched. The CDR3 region has the DNA TGTGCCAGCATCCCAGCGGGACGGGATACGCAGTATTTT. It encodes CASIPAGRDTQYF.

This clone turned up a few times. The gene calls are TRBV4-1 and TRBJ2-1; 12 bases align to TRBD2. The ends lost 4 bases at V and 7 bases at J; junction bases unmatched: 8. The germline CDR1 and CDR2 sequences are MGHRA and YSYEKL. The CDR3 covers 16 residues. CDR3 DNA: TGCGCCAGCAGCCTGATGGGACTAGCGGGTAAAAATGAGCAGTTCTTC. The encoded protein is CASSLMGLAGKNEQFF.

This chain links TRBV15 with TRBJ1-5; a possible D gene is TRBD1 (5 bases). V was pared by 8 bases and J by 6 bases, with 23 bases between. CDR1 and CDR2 from the germline V gene are LNHNV and YYDKDF (reference sequence). CDR3 size: 16 residues. The DNA of the CDR3 is TGTGCCACCTCTGCGGGTTGGAGTGGGGGAGGTCAGCCCCAGCATTTT. This encodes CATSAGWSGGGQPQHF.

The chain combines TRBV5-4 with TRBJ1-1, with 8 positions matching TRBD1. Losses at the gene ends were 4 bases for V and 6 bases for J; bases not matched to a gene: 8. CDR1 SGHNT and CDR2 YYREEE come from the germline V gene (reference sequence). This CDR3 contains 14 residues. The CDR3 DNA reads TGTGCCAGCAGCCCAACCCGGACAGGGCCTGAAGCTTTCTTT. Residues: CASSPTRTGPEAFF.

V gene TRBV24-1 combines with J gene TRBJ2-3, with 8 bases fitting TRBD2. This CDR3 region has 15 residues. V gave up 4 bases and J gave up 5 bases; unmatched junction bases: 7. The germline CDR1 and CDR2 sequences are KGHDR and SFDVKD. CDR3 DNA sequence: TGTGCCACCAGTGACCCCGGGGGGGCGAGAGATACGCAGTATTTT. This codes for CATSDPGGARDTQYF.

J is TRBJ1-4 and V is TRBV5-3; 8 nucleotides line up with TRBD1. TRBV5-3 qualifies as an ORF whose function is uncertain. The V segment lost 4 bases and the J segment 8 bases; nucleotides outside the gene matches: 28. This CDR3 has 21 amino acids. CDR3 DNA: TGTGCCAGAAGCCCTTGCACCGAGTCTACACAGGGGGAGAAGTCGGCGGAAAAACTGTTTTTT. Its protein is CARSPCTESTQGEKSAEKLFF.

The rearrangement links TRBV7-2 to TRBJ1-6; 8 nucleotides agree with TRBD1. Germline lookup yields CDR1 SGHTA and CDR2 FQGNSA. The CDR3 sequence is 16 residues long. With 5 bases clipped from V and 9 bases from J, the junction kept 12 bases outside the gene matches. The CDR3 sequence: CASSGARTGYGSPLHF. DNA for the CDR3: TGTGCCAGCAGCGGAGCGAGGACAGGGTACGGTTCACCCCTCCACTTT.

This chain links TRBV20-1 with TRBJ1-2; D call uncertain. The germline gives CDR1 DFQATT, CDR2 SNEGSKA (reference sequence). Deletions cut 3 bases from V and 3 bases from J, with 8 bases between. The CDR3 is 12 residues long. The CDR3: CSASPKHYGYTF. The CDR3 coding sequence is TGCAGTGCTAGTCCGAAGCACTATGGCTACACCTTC.

This clone appeared a single time. The rearrangement links TRBV30 to TRBJ1-6; D unresolved. Trimming shortened V by 2 bases and J by 9 bases, and 11 bases separated the two germline ends. In germline, CDR1 is GTSNPN, CDR2 SVGIG (reference sequence). CDR3 size: 13 residues. The CDR3 here is CAWSPQTGSPLHF. The CDR3 DNA reads TGTGCCTGGAGTCCCCAGACTGGTTCACCCCTCCACTTT.

The chain combines TRBV9 with TRBJ2-2; D ambiguous. Per germline, CDR1 SGDLS and CDR2 YYNGEE. V dropped 0 bases and J dropped 0 bases, with 9 bases sitting between them. CDR3 size: 16 residues. The CDR3 DNA is TGTGCCAGCAGCGTAGGTGTCAACACGAACACCGGGGAGCTGTTTTTT. As protein: CASSVGVNTNTGELFF.

This chain uses TRBV5-4 with TRBJ2-3, with 10 bases fitting TRBD2. Germline CDR1 SGHNT, CDR2 YYREEE (reference sequence). The CDR3 covers 16 residues. V lost 1 base to trimming and J lost 4 bases; unmatched junction nucleotides: 6. CDR3 bases: TGTGCCAGCAGCTTGAAAAGCGGGAGGGAATCAGATACGCAGTATTTT. Its translation is CASSLKSGRESDTQYF.